This TCR beta chain was identified during a study of radiotherapy plus CTLA-4 blockade in lung cancer. Whole-study context: For approximately 19% of patients, objective responses occurred, and approximately 30% had disease control.

Study-wide results and limits: In blood, TCR clones derived from the tumor expanded after radiotherapy plus ipilimumab.

Details on this clone: The antigen is not known.

The V end was cut by 2 bases, the J end by 6 bases, with 17 bases between. The CDR3 has 16 residues. CDR1 and CDR2 from the germline V gene are GTSNPN and SVGIG (reference sequence). Each patient with chemo-refractory metastatic non-small-cell lung cancer was treated with focal radiation plus CTLA-4 blockade using ipilimumab. Here immunoSEQ multiplex PCR was the method, and the copy in TCRdb shows in-frame clones only, minus some. The table has about 57,000 clones, 70% to 85% seen once. The V and J genes are TRBV30 and TRBJ1-6; the D gene is possibly TRBD1 (6 bases). This receptor was taken from a human donor with non-small cell lung cancer who had a complete response to radiotherapy plus ipilimumab. The sample consisted of peripheral blood, taken from a patient treated with radiotherapy plus ipilimumab. The CDR3 loop reads CAWSPRDTQINSPLHF. The CDR3 coding sequence is TGTGCCTGGAGTCCTCGGGACACCCAGATTAATTCACCCCTCCACTTT.